This TCR beta chain originates from a study of blood T cell repertoires in COVID-19. Looking at the study overall: The United States, Italy and Spain supplied acute and convalescent COVID-19 samples.

Note on this clone: The sample has other DNA sequences that encode this CDR3 too.

Measured with immunoSEQ multiplex PCR; TCRdb has only the in-frame clones, and not every one. The sample yields approximately 150,000 clones, almost 80% seen once. The sequencing sample was made of peripheral blood. The receptor comes from a man aged 45-65 years with active or convalescent COVID-19.

The CDR3, as DNA: TGTGCCAGCAGCGTAGTAGGTCTAGCGGGAGTCCCAGATACGCAGTATTTT. Encoded protein: CASSVVGLAGVPDTQYF. The chain links TRBV9 to TRBJ2-3; the match to TRBD2 covers 10 bases. Trimming took 0 bases from V and 4 from J; bases not matched to a gene: 8. The CDR3 runs 17 residues. Germline V CDR1 and CDR2: SGDLS, YYNGEE.